These T cell receptor beta chains were read from a single sample in a study of molecular identifiers for immune sequencing clone quantification. TCRdb called the PCR reads again in MiXCR, with one record for every CDR3 protein. The sample records 400,000 to 600,000 distinct CDR3 sequences, about a fifth being singletons. The sequenced material came from naive CD8+ T cells from blood, with Jurkat cell RNA spiked in. These receptor sequences come from a human donor in good health. Some libraries in this study had Jurkat cell RNA spiked in. The CDR3 runs from the conserved cysteine through the conserved F or W. The D gene is left open where the match is weak. Only part of the rows carry a size: once, few, many, or a class if the clone is expanded.

TRBJ2-4 | TRBV2 | few | TRBD1 | TGTGCCAGCAGTGAGGGGACAGGGGTTGATTTTGGAGCCAAAAACATTCAGTACTTC | CASSEGTGVDFGAKNIQYF
TRBJ2-6 | TRBV9 | few | - | TGTGCCAGCAGCGTGAAAGGGGGGGGATGGGGGCCGGCCAACGTCCTGACTTTC | CASSVKGGGWGPANVLTF
TRBJ2-1 | TRBV4-3 | - | - | TGCGTCAGCAGCCAAGGCAGGGGCTCCTACAATGAGCAGTTCTTC | CVSSQGRGSYNEQFF
TRBJ2-4 | TRBV7-2 | many | - | TGTGCCAGCAGCTTAGTTCGGGGACAAGAAAACATTCAGTACTTC | CASSLVRGQENIQYF
TRBJ2-7 | TRBV2 | many | TRBD2 | TGTGCCAGCAGTGAAGCGCCCGCGGGGGGATACTACGAGCAGTACTTC | CASSEAPAGGYYEQYF
TRBJ1-2 | TRBV7-9 | few | - | TGTGCCAGCAGCCCGGGGCCAGGAGGGGAAGGAGATGGCTACACCTTC | CASSPGPGGEGDGYTF
TRBJ2-5 | TRBV20-1 | many | - | TGCAGTGCTAGAATCCAGGGGGGGTCCCTAAGGGCCCAGTACTTC | CSARIQGGSLRAQYF
TRBJ2-5 | TRBV9 | many | TRBD2 | TGTGCCAGCAGCGTAGGACTAGCGGGGGCCGCGTACCAAGAGACCCAGTACTTC | CASSVGLAGAAYQETQYF
TRBJ2-2 | TRBV4-3 | - | TRBD2 | TGCGCCAGCAGCCAAGAGATCATCGGGCCTAGCGGGGGCCCGAACACCGGGGAGCTGTTTTTT | CASSQEIIGPSGGPNTGELFF
TRBJ2-2 | TRBV7-7 | - | TRBD2 | TGTGCCAGCAGCTTCATAACCGGACTAGCGGGGGAGCCTTCAAACACCGGGGAGCTGTTTTTT | CASSFITGLAGEPSNTGELFF
TRBJ2-7 | TRBV18 | few | - | TGTGCCAGCTCACCACCAGGTTCTTCCTCCGAGCAGTACTTC | CASSPPGSSSEQYF
TRBJ1-5 | TRBV4-2 | - | - | TGTGCCAGCAGCCAAGAGGGGCCGCCAGGGAGCTTGTCCAATCAGCCCCAGCATTTT | CASSQEGPPGSLSNQPQHF
TRBJ2-5 | TRBV30 | few | - | TGTGCCTGGAGTGTAATTGTACGACAAGAGACCCAGTACTTC | CAWSVIVRQETQYF
TRBJ2-7 | TRBV12-3/TRBV12-4 | few | - | TGTGCCAGCAGTTCCCCCTTACAGGGCATCAACGAGCAGTACTTC | CASSSPLQGINEQYF
TRBJ2-7 | TRBV11-3 | - | - | TGTGCCAGCAGCCAAGGGGTATTCTACGAGCAGTACTTC | CASSQGVFYEQYF
TRBJ2-7 | TRBV7-2 | many | - | TGTGCCAGCAGCTTCTACAGGGACCCCTACGAGCAGTACTTC | CASSFYRDPYEQYF
TRBJ2-3 | TRBV30 | - | - | TGTGCCTGGAGTGTAATCGGGGCAGGAGATACGCAGTATTTT | CAWSVIGAGDTQYF
TRBJ2-7 | TRBV12-3/TRBV12-4 | - | - | TGTGCCAGCAGTGAGGGACACTACTACGAGCAGTACTTC | CASSEGHYYEQYF
TRBJ2-7 | TRBV3-1 | - | TRBD2 | TGTGCCAGCAGCCAATGGATGGGTGCTAGCGGGCCCTGCGAGCAGTACTTC | CASSQWMGASGPCEQYF
TRBJ1-2 | TRBV12-3/TRBV12-4 | - | - | TGTGCCAGCAGTGGGAACAGGGCTGGCTACACCTTC | CASSGNRAGYTF
TRBJ1-3 | TRBV6-4 | - | - | TGTGCCAGCAGTGATCTGCACGGAAGGATTACTGGAACCACCATATATTTT | CASSDLHGRITGTTIYF
TRBJ2-3 | TRBV6-2/TRBV6-3 | few | TRBD1 | TGTGCCAGCAGTTACGGGACAGGGGGCTTTGATACGCAGTATTTT | CASSYGTGGFDTQYF
TRBJ2-2 | TRBV14 | few | - | TGTGCCAGCAGCGATTCCGGGTCCTTAACAGGCACCGGGGAGCTGTTTTTT | CASSDSGSLTGTGELFF
TRBJ1-4 | TRBV7-9 | many | - | TGTGCCAGCCGGGATGTTAATGAAAAACTGTTTTTT | CASRDVNEKLFF
TRBJ2-7 | TRBV29-1 | - | TRBD1 | TGCAGCGTTCGGGACAGGGGCTACGAGCAGTACTTC | CSVRDRGYEQYF
TRBJ2-7 | TRBV9 | - | TRBD1 | TGTGCCAGCAGCGGGGGGACAGGGAGTCGCCCCTACGAGCAGTACTTC | CASSGGTGSRPYEQYF
TRBJ1-5 | TRBV19 | - | - | TGTGCCAGTAGCCCTCACTATCAGCCCCAGCATTTT | CASSPHYQPQHF
TRBJ2-2 | TRBV12-3/TRBV12-4 | many | TRBD1 | TGTGCCAGCAGTACCGGGACAGGGGGCAAGGATGCCGGGGAGCTGTTTTTT | CASSTGTGGKDAGELFF
TRBJ1-5 | TRBV19 | - | - | TGTGCCAGTAGTATAGATTCAGGGGCAGGGAGAGGGAATCAGCCCCAGCATTTT | CASSIDSGAGRGNQPQHF
TRBJ2-3 | TRBV9 | - | TRBD2 | TGTGCCAGCAGCGTAGAGCCTAGCGGGGGCGGCTATGCGCAGTATTTT | CASSVEPSGGGYAQYF
TRBJ1-1 | TRBV10-3 | many | - | TGTGCCATCAGACTGGCAAACACTGAAGCTTTCTTT | CAIRLANTEAFF
TRBJ1-6 | TRBV6-2/TRBV6-3 | - | - | TGTGCCAGCACCTCGGCCTATAATTCACCCCTCCACTTT | CASTSAYNSPLHF
TRBJ1-2 | TRBV3-1 | - | - | TGTGCCAGCCTAAGTTGGGGGACCGGGGGGAACTATGGCTACACCTTC | CASLSWGTGGNYGYTF
TRBJ2-1 | TRBV20-1 | - | TRBD2 | TGCAGTGCTAGGGGGCTAGCGGCCTCCGATGAGCAGTTCTTC | CSARGLAASDEQFF
TRBJ2-2 | TRBV13 | many | - | TGTGCCAGCAGCGCGAATACGAACACCGGGGAGCTGTTTTTT | CASSANTNTGELFF
TRBJ2-3 | TRBV20-1 | many | TRBD2 | TGCAGTGCTAGAGTCTCAGCGGGGGGGCTTATCGCAGATACGCAGTATTTT | CSARVSAGGLIADTQYF
TRBJ2-2 | TRBV12-3/TRBV12-4 | - | - | TGTGCCAGCCGGCCATTGATCACCGGGGAGCTGTTTTTT | CASRPLITGELFF
TRBJ2-5 | TRBV7-9 | many | - | TGTGCCAGCAGCAAGTTGACAGGAAAAGAGACCCAGTACTTC | CASSKLTGKETQYF
TRBJ2-7 | TRBV5-5 | - | TRBD1 | TGTGCCAGCAGCTTAAGTGGACAGGGTCTCTACGAGCAGTACTTC | CASSLSGQGLYEQYF
TRBJ1-1 | TRBV28 | many | - | TGTGCCAGCAGTTTTCGCGGGGCGATCAACACTGAAGCTTTCTTT | CASSFRGAINTEAFF
TRBJ2-3 | TRBV2 | many | TRBD2 | TGTGCCAGCAGTGAACCAGGTAGCGGGGCCGACAGAGATACGCAGTATTTT | CASSEPGSGADRDTQYF
TRBJ2-7 | TRBV19 | - | TRBD1 | TGTGCCAGTAGTACGAGCCACAGGGGGTTGGACGAGCAGTACTTC | CASSTSHRGLDEQYF